These 31 T cell receptor beta chains share one sample of origin, sequenced in a study of T cell changes during pregnancy in multiple sclerosis. The protocol was immunoSEQ multiplex PCR, while the TCRdb copy is restricted to in-frame clones and leaves out a portion. The sample lists about 100,000 clones, roughly 90% seen once, with over 0.65% in the top ten. This specimen was peripheral blood, taken in the third trimester of pregnancy. The receptor set was obtained from a female donor in good health, enrolled as a control in a pregnancy study.

This clone is a singleton in its sample. The rearrangement links TRBV30 to TRBJ2-3; perhaps TRBD1 as D (6 bases). In germline, CDR1 is GTSNPN, CDR2 SVGIG (reference sequence). The CDR3 has 17 residues. Trimming removed 5 bases at V and 2 bases at J, with 23 bases between. CDR3 nucleotide sequence: TGTGCCTGGTCCCAACCACCGGGACACTTACTCACAGATACGCAGTATTTT. Translated, it gives CAWSQPPGHLLTDTQYF. Variable domain in full (rest from reference TRBV30 and TRBJ2-3): SQTIHQWPATLVQPVGSPLSLECTVEGTSNPNLYWYRQAAGRGLQLLFYSVGIGQISSEVPQNLSASRPQDRQFILSSKKLLLSDSGFYLCAWSQPPGHLLTDTQYFGPGTRLTVL.

The genes are TRBV14 and TRBJ1-1; D is unclear. This CDR3 is 15 amino acids long. Germline loops: CDR1 SGHDN, CDR2 FVKESK. V lost 4 bases and J 5 bases, leaving 17 bases between the germline ends. In DNA, the CDR3 is TGTGCCAGCAGCCTTCTAAACGTCGGGAGTACTGAAGCTTTCTTT. Its protein is CASSLLNVGSTEAFF.

The V gene is TRBV7-2, the J gene TRBJ1-6; D is unresolved. The germline V gene has CDR1 SGHTA and CDR2 FQGNSA. There are 16 residues in the CDR3. V lost 1 base, J lost 2 bases, and 9 bases lay in between. CDR3 amino acids: CASSLGGSTYNSPLHF. The CDR3 bases are TGTGCCAGCAGCTTAGGAGGGAGCACCTATAATTCACCCCTCCACTTT.

V and J are TRBV11-2 and TRBJ2-2, with D unresolved. V was cut by 0 bases and J by 6 bases, with 5 bases left in between. Germline V gene sequence: CDR1 SGHAT, CDR2 FQNNGV. There are 13 residues in the CDR3. CDR3 amino acids: CASSLDPAGELFF. CDR3 nucleotide sequence: TGTGCCAGCAGCTTAGATCCCGCCGGGGAGCTGTTTTTT.

The chain has TRBV15 and TRBJ2-7, with 7 bases matching TRBD1. J was trimmed by 1 base and V by 8 bases; bases with no gene match: 2. In germline, CDR1 is LNHNV, CDR2 YYDKDF (reference sequence). The CDR3 loop spans 12 amino acids. For the CDR3, the DNA is TGTGCCACCTACAGGGGTTCCTACGAGCAGTACTTC. Amino acid sequence: CATYRGSYEQYF.

V is TRBV4-3 and J is TRBJ1-4; TRBD1 matches 9 bases. CDR3 size: 17 residues. Trimming removed 3 bases from V and 2 bases from J; junction bases left unmatched: 7. Per the germline V gene, CDR1 is LGHNA and CDR2 is YSLEER. The CDR3 nucleotides are TGCGCCAGCAGCCAGACCGGGACAGGGAGTACTAATGAAAAACTGTTTTTT. Translation gives CASSQTGTGSTNEKLFF.

The rearrangement links TRBV14 to TRBJ1-3, with D uncertain. The CDR3 is 14 amino acids. CDR1 and CDR2 (germline): SGHDN, FVKESK. V lost 1 base and J 0 bases, leaving 4 bases between the germline ends. The CDR3 region is CASSQAFSGNTIYF. CDR3 coding DNA: TGTGCCAGCAGCCAAGCCTTCTCTGGAAACACCATATATTTT. The full variable domain, in which reference TRBV14 and TRBJ1-3 provide the parts outside the CDR3, is EAGVTQFPSHSVIEKGQTVTLRCDPISGHDNLYWYRRVMGKEIKFLLHFVKESKQDESGMPNNRFLAERTGGTYSTLKVQPAELEDSGVYFCASSQAFSGNTIYFGEGSWLTVV.

The rearrangement joins TRBV5-1 to TRBJ2-3; TRBD2 agrees at 13 bases. V gave up 4 bases and J gave up 4 bases; unmatched junction bases: 6. Germline assignment: CDR1 SGHRS and CDR2 YFSETQ. This CDR3 has 16 amino acids. The CDR3 here is CASSATSGGAADTQYF. The CDR3 DNA sequence: TGCGCCAGCAGCGCTACTAGCGGGGGGGCCGCAGATACGCAGTATTTT.

J is TRBJ1-1 and V is TRBV19, with D possibly matching TRBD1 (5 bases). Germline values: CDR1 LNHDA, CDR2 SQIVND (reference sequence). The CDR3 is 15 residues long. The germline V and J ends were trimmed by 6 bases and 0 bases, with 14 bases remaining between them. CDR3 region: CASRERQTLNTEAFF. DNA of the CDR3: TGTGCCAGTAGGGAGAGACAGACACTGAACACTGAAGCTTTCTTT.

This clone occurred once. The chain combines TRBV30 with TRBJ2-3; 9 bases map to TRBD2. Germline CDR1 GTSNPN, CDR2 SVGIG (reference sequence). This CDR3 has 13 residues. J gave up 8 bases and V 6 bases, and 9 bases lay outside the gene matches. The CDR3 nucleotides read TGTGCCTGTGCGGGGGGGCCTCCAAGTACGCAGTATTTT. Its translation is CACAGGPPSTQYF.

This clone appeared a single time. The chain employs TRBV4-3 and TRBJ1-6, with TRBD1 matching 12 bases. V was pared by 0 bases and J by 9 bases, with 3 bases of the junction left unmatched. Germline CDR1 reads LGHNA; CDR2 reads YSLEER. The CDR3 spans 16 residues. CDR3 sequence reads: CASSQEGQGAISPLHF. In nucleotides, the CDR3 is TGCGCCAGCAGCCAAGAGGGACAGGGGGCTATTTCACCCCTCCACTTT.

This chain links TRBV4-3 with TRBJ2-1; 9 bases match TRBD1. The CDR3 has 17 amino acids. The V gene's germline CDR1 is LGHNA and CDR2 YSLEER. Losses at the gene ends were 0 bases for V and 3 bases for J; bases not matched to a gene: 6. The CDR3 DNA reads as TGCGCCAGCAGCCAAGATATGGGACAGGGACTCTACAATGAGCAGTTCTTC. This translates into CASSQDMGQGLYNEQFF.

V gene TRBV4-1 combines with J gene TRBJ1-3; D might be TRBD1 (6 bases). CDR1 is MGHRA and CDR2 is YSYEKL in the germline V gene. The CDR3 has 16 amino acids. V lost 0 bases to trimming and J lost 8 bases, with 17 bases between them. Written as DNA, the CDR3 is TGCGCCAGCAGCCAAGAGACAGCCCCAGAGGGGGACACCATATATTTT. It is translated as CASSQETAPEGDTIYF.

J is TRBJ1-1 and V is TRBV9; D unresolved. CDR3 length equals 12 residues. CDR1 is SGDLS and CDR2 is YYNGEE in the germline V gene. Trimming removed 3 bases from V and 2 bases from J, with 5 bases in between. The CDR3 reads CASSAYNTEAFF. The DNA of the CDR3 is TGTGCCAGCAGCGCCTACAACACTGAAGCTTTCTTT.

The chain uses TRBV6-1 and TRBJ2-2, with 11 bases lining up with TRBD2. V was pared by 4 bases and J by 4 bases, with 5 bases of the junction left unmatched. This CDR3 is 16 amino acids long. CDR1 and CDR2 from the germline V gene are MNHNS and SASEGT. The CDR3 protein is CASSGYSGGATGELFF. The CDR3 DNA follows: TGTGCCAGCAGTGGGTATAGCGGGGGGGCCACCGGGGAGCTGTTTTTT.

The chain combines TRBV7-2 with TRBJ2-3; no definite D call. The CDR3 has 11 residues. Between the trimmed V and J ends, which lost 7 bases and 3 bases, there was a span of 5 bases. Germline loops: CDR1 SGHTA, CDR2 FQGNSA. The CDR3 here is CASTRTDTQYF. The CDR3 DNA follows: TGTGCCAGCACCCGGACAGATACGCAGTATTTT.

This rearrangement joins TRBV6-5 to TRBJ2-5, with D unclear. Trimming took 7 bases from V and 4 from J, leaving 7 bases between them. Germline V gene data show CDR1 as MNHEY and CDR2 as SVGAGI. The CDR3 extends over 11 amino acids. The CDR3 here is CASTSLETQYF. The CDR3 nucleotides read TGTGCCAGCACGTCCCTAGAGACCCAGTACTTC.

The chain has TRBV9 and TRBJ2-1, with no clear D. V lost 1 base and J 2 bases, leaving 10 bases between the germline ends. CDR1 is SGDLS, CDR2 YYNGEE, per germline. CDR3 size: 15 residues. The CDR3 region has the DNA TGTGCCAGCAGCGTAAACTCCTTTACCTACAATGAGCAGTTCTTC. Translated, it gives CASSVNSFTYNEQFF.

This chain connects TRBV9 to TRBJ1-4; the D is unclear. CDR1 and CDR2 (germline): SGDLS, YYNGEE. The CDR3 loop spans 15 amino acids. Trimming pared 1 base from V and 0 bases from J, leaving 7 bases between. CDR3 residues: CASSVSTATNEKLFF. The CDR3 DNA reads TGTGCCAGCAGCGTATCAACAGCAACTAATGAAAAACTGTTTTTT.

The chain combines TRBV14 with TRBJ1-1; D is unresolved. V was cut by 5 bases and J by 3 bases, with 4 bases left in between. The CDR3 runs to 11 residues. Germline loops: CDR1 SGHDN, CDR2 FVKESK. CDR3 nucleotides: TGTGCCAGCAGCATAGACACTGAAGCTTTCTTT. This gives the protein CASSIDTEAFF.

The V call is TRBV7-9, the J call TRBJ2-3; D is possibly TRBD2 (6 bases). Trimming took 2 bases from V and 4 from J, leaving 13 bases between them. The CDR3 contains 15 residues. Germline values: CDR1 SEHNR, CDR2 FQNEAQ (reference sequence). CDR3 region: CASSLSSGLADTQYF. The CDR3 DNA sequence: TGTGCCAGCAGCTTATCGTCGGGACTCGCAGATACGCAGTATTTT.

The V gene is TRBV19, the J gene TRBJ1-5; D is perhaps TRBD1 (5 bases). From germline, CDR1 is LNHDA and CDR2 SQIVND (reference sequence). The CDR3 has 15 residues. Trimming took 1 base from V and 6 from J, leaving 13 bases between them. CDR3 sequence reads: CASSIASGNGQPQHF. The DNA of the CDR3 is TGTGCCAGTAGTATAGCGTCAGGGAACGGTCAGCCCCAGCATTTT.

This chain's CDR3 is CASSEETGGSYEQYF. The CDR3 region has the DNA TGTGCCAGCAGTGAAGAAACAGGGGGCTCCTACGAGCAGTACTTC. The genes are TRBV25-1 and TRBJ2-7; TRBD1 agrees at 8 bases. V trimming: 2 bases; J trimming: 0 bases; junction bases outside the gene matches: 3. Germline-derived CDR1 and CDR2 are MGHDK and SYGVNS. The CDR3 has 15 amino acids.

This sequence joins TRBV5-1 and TRBJ1-6; D is perhaps TRBD1 (6 bases). This CDR3 region has 14 residues. Deletions cut 2 bases from V and 10 bases from J, with 13 bases between. Germline CDR1 reads SGHRS; CDR2 reads YFSETQ. The CDR3 protein is CASSFTGSFSPLHF. The DNA of the CDR3 is TGCGCCAGCAGCTTCACAGGGTCGTTCTCACCCCTCCACTTT.

This clone was seen only a few times. This chain links TRBV27 with TRBJ1-1; tentative D call: TRBD1 (6 bases). Germline lookup yields CDR1 MNHEY and CDR2 SMNVEV (reference sequence). The CDR3 length is 14 residues. Between the trimmed V and J ends, which lost 1 base and 5 bases, there was a span of 11 bases. CDR3 amino acids: CASSLFRDKTEAFF. CDR3 in DNA: TGTGCCAGCAGTTTATTTCGGGACAAAACTGAAGCTTTCTTT.

This clone was detected only once. Given the absence of the conserved phenylalanine or tryptophan at the CDR3 end, a read error is likely. The chain employs TRBV2 and TRBJ1-2; perhaps TRBD1 as D (5 bases). V lost 5 bases to trimming and J lost 5 bases, with 21 bases between them. CDR1 and CDR2 (germline): SNHLY, FYNNEI. The CDR3 loop spans 16 amino acids. The CDR3 here is CASSPSTAGRVYGYTL. CDR3 nucleotide sequence: TGTGCCAGCAGTCCCAGCACAGCGGGCAGGGTTTATGGCTACACCCTC.

This sequence joins TRBV7-2 and TRBJ2-1; 7 bases map to TRBD1. The CDR3 is made up of 14 amino acids. The V and J ends lost 3 bases and 4 bases, in that order; junction bases with no gene match: 3. Germline V gene data show CDR1 as SGHTA and CDR2 as FQGNSA. The CDR3 DNA is TGTGCCAGCAGCTTTGGGACAGTTTACAATGAGCAGTTCTTC. It specifies CASSFGTVYNEQFF.

DNA for the CDR3: TGTGCCAGCAGTTTTGGGCGGGGAGGAAGGGGCTACACCTTC. Amino acids: CASSFGRGGRGYTF. V and J are TRBV2 and TRBJ1-2, with unresolved D. The CDR3 is made up of 14 amino acids. V dropped 5 bases and J dropped 8 bases, with 18 bases sitting between them. Germline lookup yields CDR1 SNHLY and CDR2 FYNNEI.

The chain joins TRBV4-2 to TRBJ2-6; 7 bases fit TRBD1. J gave up 6 bases and V 0 bases, and 2 bases lay outside the gene matches. The CDR3 loop spans 15 amino acids. Germline lookup yields CDR1 LGHNA and CDR2 YNFKEQ. The CDR3 spells CASSQEGTEANVLTF. The CDR3 DNA is TGTGCCAGCAGCCAAGAAGGGACAGAGGCCAACGTCCTGACTTTC.

This sequence joins TRBV2 and TRBJ1-5; tentatively, D is TRBD1 (5 bases). The CDR3 spans 15 residues. The V gene's germline CDR1 is SNHLY and CDR2 FYNNEI. V was pared by 7 bases and J by 0 bases, with 13 bases between. The CDR3 spells CASTADIYSNQPQHF. CDR3 nucleotides: TGTGCCAGCACCGCGGACATTTATAGCAATCAGCCCCAGCATTTT. Full variable domain (rest looked up from reference TRBV2 and TRBJ1-5): EPEVTQTPSHQVTQMGQEVILRCVPISNHLYFYWYRQILGQKVEFLVSFYNNEISEKSEIFDDQFSVERPDGSNFTLKIRSTKLEDSAMYFCASTADIYSNQPQHFGDGTRLSIL.

V and J are TRBV9 and TRBJ1-2, with D uncertain. This CDR3 spans 14 amino acids. In germline, CDR1 is SGDLS, CDR2 YYNGEE. The germline V and J ends were trimmed by 4 bases and 0 bases, with 10 bases remaining between them. As DNA, the CDR3 is TGTGCCAGCAGCCCCGGCGGGGCTAACTATGGCTACACCTTC. This translates into CASSPGGANYGYTF.